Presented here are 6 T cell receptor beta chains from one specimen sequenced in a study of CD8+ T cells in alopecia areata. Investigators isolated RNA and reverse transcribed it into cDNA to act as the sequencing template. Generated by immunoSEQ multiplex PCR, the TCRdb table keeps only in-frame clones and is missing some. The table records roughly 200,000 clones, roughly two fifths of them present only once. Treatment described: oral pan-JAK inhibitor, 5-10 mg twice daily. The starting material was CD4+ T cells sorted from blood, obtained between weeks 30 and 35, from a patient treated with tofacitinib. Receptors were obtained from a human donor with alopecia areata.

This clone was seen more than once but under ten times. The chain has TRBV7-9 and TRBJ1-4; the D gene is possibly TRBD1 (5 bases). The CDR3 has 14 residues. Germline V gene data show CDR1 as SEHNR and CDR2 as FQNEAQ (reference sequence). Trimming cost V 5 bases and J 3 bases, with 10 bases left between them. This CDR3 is CASSRGLPNEKLFF. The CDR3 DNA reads TGTGCCAGCAGCCGGGGACTGCCTAATGAAAAACTGTTTTTT.

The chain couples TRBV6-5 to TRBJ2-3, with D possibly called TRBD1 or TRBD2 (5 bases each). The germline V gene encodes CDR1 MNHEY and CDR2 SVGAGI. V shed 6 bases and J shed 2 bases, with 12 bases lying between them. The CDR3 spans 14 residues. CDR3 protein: CASRAGTLTDTQYF. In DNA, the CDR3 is TGTGCCAGCAGAGCCGGGACCCTCACAGATACGCAGTATTTT.

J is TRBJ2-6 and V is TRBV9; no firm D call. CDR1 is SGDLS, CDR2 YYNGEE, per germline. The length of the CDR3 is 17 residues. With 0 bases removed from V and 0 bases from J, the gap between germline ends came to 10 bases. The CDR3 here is CASSVGHESSGANVLTF. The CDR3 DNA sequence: TGTGCCAGCAGCGTAGGGCATGAAAGCTCTGGGGCCAACGTCCTGACTTTC.

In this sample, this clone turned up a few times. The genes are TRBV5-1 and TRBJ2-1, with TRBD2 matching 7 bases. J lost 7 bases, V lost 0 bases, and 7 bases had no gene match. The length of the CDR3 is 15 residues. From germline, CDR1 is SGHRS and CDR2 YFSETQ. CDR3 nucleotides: TGCGCCAGCAGCTTGGAAGGGTACGGGGGGAATGAGCAGTTCTTC. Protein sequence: CASSLEGYGGNEQFF.

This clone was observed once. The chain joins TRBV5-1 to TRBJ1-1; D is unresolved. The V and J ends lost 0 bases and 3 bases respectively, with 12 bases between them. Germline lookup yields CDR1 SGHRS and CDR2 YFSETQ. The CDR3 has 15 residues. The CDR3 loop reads CASSLGSSKDTEAFF. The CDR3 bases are TGCGCCAGCAGCTTGGGTTCGAGTAAGGACACTGAAGCTTTCTTT.

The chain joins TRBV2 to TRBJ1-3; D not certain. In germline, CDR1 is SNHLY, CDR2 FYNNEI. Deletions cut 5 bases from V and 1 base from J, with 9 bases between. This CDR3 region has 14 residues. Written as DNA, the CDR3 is TGTGCCAGCAGTTCCGACACATCTGGAAACACCATATATTTT. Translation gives CASSSDTSGNTIYF.